The clone carrying this T cell receptor (beta chain) appeared many times. The antigen is undetermined. The sample is drawn from a study of regulatory T cells in long-lasting Graves disease. Study-level findings and limits: TRBV28, TRBJ1-2 and TRBJ2-5 emerged as the favored segments in persistent disease. TCR diversity was lower in persistent than newly diagnosed Graves' disease.

As for time point: persistent/refractory GD, antithyroid drugs over 5 years with positive TRAb. The TCR library was made from RNA extracted from PBMCs. V gave up 7 bases and J gave up 11 bases; unmatched junction bases: 7. CDR3 length: 11 amino acids. Construction of TCR beta libraries relied on iRepertoire HTBI primers and on Arm-PCR targeting CDR3 regions. TCRdb used MiXCR to reprocess the multiplex PCR reads, holding one entry per CDR3 protein. The repertoire holds hundreds of thousands of distinct CDR3 sequences, less than 20% seen once, with just under 30% in the top ten. The chain recombines TRBV12-3 or TRBV12-4 with TRBJ1-1; 7 bases fit TRBD1. This TCR was sampled from a female donor with Graves disease. The specimen comprised peripheral blood mononuclear cells (PBMCs), sampled when the disease was refractory, from a patient treated with antithyroid drugs. CDR3 loop: CASNLRGSAFF. The CDR3 DNA is TGTGCCAGCAACCTCAGGGGGTCGGCTTTCTTT.